This is a list of T cell receptor beta chains from one sample in a study of blood T cell repertoires in COVID-19. This table comes from immunoSEQ multiplex PCR, and its TCRdb copy is limited to in-frame clones, with some not included. The repertoire holds fewer than 250,000 clones, with around 92% as singletons. Sequenced: PBMCs or T cells enriched from blood (not recorded which). The receptors come from a woman in her late teens or twenties who had recovered from COVID-19. Each CDR3 is given with its conserved first and last residue. A D gene is named only where the DNA matches it firmly. Only part of the rows carry a size: once, few, many, or a class if the clone is expanded.

>TRBV11-2|-|TRBJ2-6|-
TGTGCCAGCAGCTTAGAGTTCTCGGCCAACGTCCTGACTTTC
CASSLEFSANVLTF
>TRBV12-3/TRBV12-4|-|TRBJ1-1|-
TGTGCCAGCAGTTTAACCGGGATTGCTGAAGCTTTCTTT
CASSLTGIAEAFF
>TRBV9|-|TRBJ2-5|-
TGTGCCAGCAGCGTAGGTACAGGGCGGGAGACCCAGTACTTC
CASSVGTGRETQYF
>TRBV12-5|-|TRBJ2-1|TRBD2
TGTGCTAGTCTCGGCGGGGGGCCCTACTCCTACAATGAGCAGTTCTTC
CASLGGGPYSYNEQFF
>TRBV14|once|TRBJ2-7|-
TGTGCCAGCAGCCTCCATACTTACGAGCAGTACTTC
CASSLHTYEQYF
>TRBV30|-|TRBJ1-1|-
TGTGCCTGGCGTCCCCCAGGAGGCACTGAAGCTTTCTTT
CAWRPPGGTEAFF
>TRBV20-1|-|TRBJ2-2|-
TGCAGTGCTAGTAGAATCGGGGTATCAGACACCGGGGAGCTGTTTTTT
CSASRIGVSDTGELFF
>TRBV19|-|TRBJ1-5|TRBD1
TGTGCCAGTAGCACAGGGGGCGGGTATCAGCCCCAGCATTTT
CASSTGGGYQPQHF
>TRBV5-4|once|TRBJ1-1|TRBD1
TGTGCCAGCAGTGACAGGGGGCTGTTCACTGAAGCTTTCTTT
CASSDRGLFTEAFF
>TRBV6-5|once|TRBJ1-6|-
TGTGCCAGCAGAGACTATGAGAGTTCACCCCTCCACTTT
CASRDYESSPLHF
>TRBV5-1|-|TRBJ2-3|-
TGCGCCAGCAGCTTGGACAGGGATTTCAAAGATACGCAGTATTTT
CASSLDRDFKDTQYF
>TRBV28|-|TRBJ2-7|TRBD1
TGTGCCAGCAGCCGAGGGGGCAGGGACGAGCAGTACTTC
CASSRGGRDEQYF
>TRBV30|-|TRBJ2-1|TRBD1
TGTGCCTGGAGTGTTCAGGGGGCCTACAATGAGCAGTTCTTC
CAWSVQGAYNEQFF
>TRBV28|-|TRBJ1-2|-
TGTGCCAGCAGTTGGGCTTACTATGGCTACACCTTC
CASSWAYYGYTF
>TRBV5-1|-|TRBJ2-5|TRBD2
TGCGCCAGCAGCGCGACTAGCGGGGGGCAAGAGACCCAGTACTTC
CASSATSGGQETQYF
>TRBV5-6|-|TRBJ1-1|-
TGTGCCAGCAGCGCGGGACGCTCCGAAGCTTTCTTT
CASSAGRSEAFF
>TRBV28|-|TRBJ1-4|-
TGTGCCAGCAGTTCCGGGGTGGCACCATTTAAACTGTTTTTT
CASSSGVAPFKLFF
>TRBV7-6|-|TRBJ1-1|TRBD1
TGTGCCAGCAGCTACCGACAGGGGGATGAGAACACTGAAGCTTTCTTT
CASSYRQGDENTEAFF
>TRBV6-6|-|TRBJ1-1|-
TGTGCCAGCAGTCTCAGGGGCGAGAACACTGAAGCTTTCTTT
CASSLRGENTEAFF
>TRBV6-5|-|TRBJ1-5|TRBD1
TGTGCCAGCAGAGGGACAGCTAATCAGCCCCAGCATTTT
CASRGTANQPQHF
>TRBV10-3|-|TRBJ2-3|-
TGTGCCATCAGTGAGGACTTCACAGATACGCAGTATTTT
CAISEDFTDTQYF
>TRBV7-2|-|TRBJ2-5|TRBD2
TGTGCCAGCAGCTACTTCGTCAGCGGGGGAGTGACCCAGTACTTC
CASSYFVSGGVTQYF
>TRBV30|-|TRBJ1-4|TRBD1
TGTGCCTGGAGGGCAGGGGGGATGAGTGAAAAACTGTTTTTT
CAWRAGGMSEKLFF
>TRBV13|-|TRBJ2-1|TRBD1
TGTGCCAGCAGCACGGCGGGACAGGGGTACAATGAGCAGTTCTTC
CASSTAGQGYNEQFF
>TRBV5-4|-|TRBJ2-7|-
TGTGCCAGCAGCTCACATCGGGGTTCCTACGAGCAGTACTTC
CASSSHRGSYEQYF
>TRBV5-5|-|TRBJ2-3|TRBD2
TGTGCCAGCAGCGAGACTAGCGGGGGGCCACGGGGGCAGTATTTT
CASSETSGGPRGQYF
>TRBV9|-|TRBJ1-2|TRBD1
TGTGCCAGCAGCGAGGGGACAGGGGGTTCGAATAACTATGGCTACACCTTC
CASSEGTGGSNNYGYTF